These 15 T cell receptor beta chains came from one sample sequenced in a study of blood T cell repertoires in COVID-19. Measured with immunoSEQ multiplex PCR; TCRdb has only the in-frame clones, and not every one. The repertoire holds about 170,000 clones, around 82% seen once, with about 2.1% in the top ten. The specimen sequenced was peripheral blood. The receptors come from a woman of 80 years or more with acute or convalescent COVID-19.

The genes are TRBV4-3 and TRBJ2-7, with 9 bases fitting TRBD2. This CDR3 is 16 amino acids long. Germline V gene sequence: CDR1 LGHNA, CDR2 YSLEER. Trimming took 2 bases from V and 6 from J; bases not matched to a gene: 11. As DNA, the CDR3 is TGCGCCAGCAGCCAAAATTCATTTGCGGGAGGGCCCGAGCAGTACTTC. Protein sequence: CASSQNSFAGGPEQYF.

This chain links TRBV7-2 with TRBJ2-1, with a tentative D call TRBD1 (5 bases). The CDR3 consists of 14 residues. The V gene's germline CDR1 is SGHTA and CDR2 FQGNSA. Trimming cost V 5 bases and J 0 bases, with 8 bases left between them. The CDR3 nucleotides read TGTGCCAGCAGCCTAGACAGCTCCTACAATGAGCAGTTCTTC. Its translation is CASSLDSSYNEQFF.

CDR3 sequence (DNA): TGTGCCAGCCTTGAGGAGGCCGTCTTTGATACGCAGTATTTT. Encoded protein: CASLEEAVFDTQYF. V usage is TRBV25-1 and J usage is TRBJ2-3; weak D call: TRBD2 (5 bases). There are 14 residues in the CDR3. CDR1 is MGHDK, CDR2 SYGVNS, per germline. Trimming left V 8 bases short and J 6 bases short, with 18 bases between. The whole variable domain, remainder taken from reference TRBV25-1 and TRBJ2-3, is EADIYQTPRYLVIGTGKKITLECSQTMGHDKMYWYQQDPGMELHLIHYSYGVNSTEKGDLSSESTVSRIRTEHFPLTLESARPSHTSQYLCASLEEAVFDTQYFGPGTRLTVL.

V usage is TRBV7-2 and J usage is TRBJ2-3, with 8 bases aligning to TRBD2. Germline V gene sequence: CDR1 SGHTA, CDR2 FQGNSA. V gave up 2 bases and J gave up 1 base; unmatched junction bases: 5. This CDR3 has 16 residues. CDR3 sequence reads: CASSLSGGLGTDTQYF. CDR3 nucleotide sequence: TGTGCCAGCAGCTTATCGGGGGGGCTGGGCACAGATACGCAGTATTTT.

This clone has only one observation. This chain joins TRBV23-1 and TRBJ2-1; D may be TRBD1 (6 bases). TRBV23-1 is an open reading frame whose function is uncertain. The ends were cut back, 6 bases at V and 0 bases at J, with 24 bases in the middle. This CDR3 is built from 19 residues. CDR3 amino acids: CASSAKGQGPPSSYNEQFF. CDR3 DNA sequence: TGCGCCAGCAGCGCCAAGGGACAAGGTCCACCAAGCTCCTACAATGAGCAGTTCTTC.

This clone was recorded once. J is TRBJ2-7 and V is TRBV18, with TRBD2 matching 10 bases. V was clipped by 0 bases and J by 0 bases; unmatched bases: 2. CDR1 and CDR2 from the germline V gene are KGHSH and LQKENI. CDR3 size: 16 residues. This CDR3 is CASSPPSGGSSYEQYF. The CDR3 nucleotides read TGTGCCAGCTCACCACCTAGCGGGGGGAGCTCCTACGAGCAGTACTTC.

The chain has TRBV10-3 and TRBJ2-5, with D possibly TRBD1 on 5 matching bases. Germline V lookup: CDR1 ENHRY, CDR2 SYGVKD. The CDR3 covers 13 residues. V shed 4 bases and J shed 3 bases, with 9 bases lying between them. In DNA, the CDR3 is TGTGCCATCAGTGCACAGGAGAAAGAGACCCAGTACTTC. Translated: CAISAQEKETQYF.

Concerning this clone itself: The same CDR3 is also encoded by other DNA sequences in this sample. V is TRBV18 and J is TRBJ2-7, with 7 bases matching TRBD1. The trim removed 2 bases at V and 0 bases at J, leaving 4 bases unmatched. Germline CDR1 is KGHSH and CDR2 is LQKENI. CDR3 size: 15 residues. CDR3 sequence: CASSPGTVSSYEQYF. CDR3 nucleotides: TGTGCCAGCTCACCAGGGACAGTGAGCTCCTACGAGCAGTACTTC.

CDR3 region: CASSLGPNSYEQYF. DNA for the CDR3: TGTGCCAGCAGCTTGGGGCCAAACTCCTACGAGCAGTACTTC. The chain couples TRBV5-4 to TRBJ2-7; D is ambiguous. V was cut by 0 bases and J by 0 bases, with 7 bases left in between. The germline V gene encodes CDR1 SGHNT and CDR2 YYREEE (reference sequence). The CDR3 is 14 residues long.

The CDR3 here is CASSLGGQGANYGYTF. The CDR3 bases are TGTGCCAGCAGCTTAGGGGGACAGGGGGCTAACTATGGCTACACCTTC. The chain is built from TRBV7-2 and TRBJ1-2; TRBD1 agrees at 11 bases. Germline CDR1 is SGHTA and CDR2 is FQGNSA. V lost 1 base to trimming and J lost 0 bases; unmatched junction nucleotides: 1. CDR3 length equals 16 residues.

V gene TRBV4-1 combines with J gene TRBJ1-4; a possible D gene is TRBD1 (5 bases). The CDR3 has 14 amino acids. Per germline, CDR1 MGHRA and CDR2 YSYEKL. V dropped 4 bases and J dropped 3 bases, with 9 bases sitting between them. CDR3 region: CASSRGESNEKLFF. In DNA form, the CDR3 reads TGCGCCAGCAGCCGGGGGGAATCTAATGAAAAACTGTTTTTT.

The gene calls are TRBV6-5 and TRBJ2-1; perhaps TRBD1 as D (6 bases). Between the trimmed V and J ends, which lost 8 bases and 7 bases, there was a span of 15 bases. This CDR3 is built from 13 residues. CDR1 is MNHEY, CDR2 SVGAGI, per germline. The CDR3 is CASRPNRENEQFF. DNA of the CDR3: TGTGCCAGCCGTCCGAACAGGGAAAATGAGCAGTTCTTC.

The chain has TRBV14 and TRBJ2-5, with 9 bases matching TRBD1. Germline V gives CDR1 SGHDN, CDR2 FVKESK. Trimming at V came to 1 base and at J to 2 bases, leaving 5 bases not matched to a gene. This CDR3 comprises 16 residues. Here the CDR3 reads CASSQGDRAFQETQYF. The CDR3 DNA reads as TGTGCCAGCAGCCAAGGGGACAGGGCTTTTCAAGAGACCCAGTACTTC.

This rearrangement joins TRBV5-1 to TRBJ2-6; 11 nucleotides align to TRBD1. CDR3 length: 16 residues. Trimming cost V 3 bases and J 2 bases; bases outside gene matches: 1. Germline V gene lookup returns CDR1 SGHRS and CDR2 YFSETQ. The CDR3 region is CASSWTGGAGANVLTF. Here the CDR3 DNA reads TGCGCCAGCAGCTGGACAGGGGGCGCTGGGGCCAACGTCCTGACTTTC.

The chain employs TRBV25-1 and TRBJ1-1; tentatively, D is TRBD1 (6 bases). From germline, CDR1 is MGHDK and CDR2 SYGVNS. This CDR3 has 14 amino acids. Trimming removed 5 bases at V and 5 bases at J, with 15 bases between. The CDR3 DNA follows: TGTGCCAGCAGTAACAGGGCAAGAGGGACTGAAGCTTTCTTT. Translation gives CASSNRARGTEAFF.